What follows describes a single T cell receptor (beta chain). The assay was immunoSEQ multiplex PCR, and TCRdb's table has in-frame clones only and misses some. The repertoire holds about 80,000 clones, with around 86% as singletons. The J segment lost 2 bases and the V segment lost 2 bases, leaving 8 bases of the junction unmatched. Germline V CDR1 and CDR2: SGHTS, YDEGEE. The CDR3 spans 18 residues. The sample originates from a study of radiotherapy plus CTLA-4 blockade in lung cancer. Study-wide background: Objective responses were seen in under 20% of patients, disease control in over 25%.

This TCR came from a human donor with non-small cell lung cancer who had a partial response to radiotherapy plus ipilimumab. The V and J genes are TRBV5-8 and TRBJ2-2; TRBD2 matches at 11 bases. The sample here was peripheral blood, taken from a patient treated with radiotherapy plus ipilimumab. CDR3 residues: CASSFYSGTSGNTGELFF. The CDR3 DNA reads TGTGCCAGCAGCTTTTATTCCGGGACTAGCGGCAACACCGGGGAGCTGTTTTTT. Filled out from reference TRBV5-8 and TRBJ2-2, the complete variable domain reads EAGVTQSPTHLIKTRGQQATLRCSPISGHTSVYWYQQALGLGLQFLLWYDEGEERNRGNFPPRFSGRQFPNYSSELNVNALELEDSALYLCASSFYSGTSGNTGELFFGEGSRLTVL.